The 28 T cell receptor beta chains presented below share a single source sample, sequenced in a study of cytomegalovirus exposure and HLA in healthy donors. 13 Jbeta primers and 60 Vbeta primers were used for the PCR. TCRdb's table, derived via immunoSEQ multiplex PCR, lists solely in-frame clones and lacks some. The sample data list around 140,000 clones. The sample was PBMCs. The receptors were gathered from a woman aged 45-65 years in good health and CMV-seronegative.

The chain has TRBV5-1 and TRBJ1-4; 7 nucleotides align to TRBD1. Germline assignment: CDR1 SGHRS and CDR2 YFSETQ. The CDR3 has 14 residues. J gave up 5 bases and V 6 bases, and 7 bases lay outside the gene matches. In DNA form, the CDR3 reads TGCGCCAGCAAAGGGGGCGATCTGAATGAAAAACTGTTTTTT. Amino acid sequence: CASKGGDLNEKLFF.

The rearrangement joins TRBV25-1 to TRBJ1-2; no clear D gene. The CDR3 consists of 14 residues. V shed 6 bases and J shed 8 bases, with 19 bases lying between them. Germline V gene lookup returns CDR1 MGHDK and CDR2 SYGVNS. CDR3 nucleotides: TGTGCCAGCAGCTGGGGAGGCTTGTCTCTGGGCTACACCTTC. Protein: CASSWGGLSLGYTF.

J is TRBJ1-4 and V is TRBV9; TRBD1 matches at 10 bases. V lost 2 bases to trimming and J lost 2 bases; unmatched junction nucleotides: 6. This CDR3 has 17 amino acids. In germline, CDR1 is SGDLS, CDR2 YYNGEE. The CDR3 here is CASSVGTGAFTNEKLFF. CDR3 nucleotide sequence: TGTGCCAGCAGCGTCGGGACAGGGGCTTTTACTAATGAAAAACTGTTTTTT.

V is TRBV6-5 and J is TRBJ2-7; TRBD1 aligns across 10 bases. Trimming cost V 7 bases and J 4 bases; bases outside gene matches: 10. The CDR3 is 15 amino acids. Germline-derived CDR1 and CDR2 are MNHEY and SVGAGI. The CDR3: CASTQMGQGRYEQYF. The CDR3 nucleotides read TGTGCCAGCACCCAAATGGGACAGGGGAGGTACGAGCAGTACTTC.

This rearrangement joins TRBV4-3 to TRBJ2-1; 11 bases align to TRBD2. CDR3 length equals 17 residues. Germline V gives CDR1 LGHNA, CDR2 YSLEER. V was pared by 1 base and J by 7 bases, with 9 bases of the junction left unmatched. In DNA form, the CDR3 reads TGCGCCAGCAGCCAAGCCTTAGCGGGAGGGGGCCGGAATGAGCAGTTCTTC. Protein sequence: CASSQALAGGGRNEQFF.

This sequence joins TRBV29-1 and TRBJ2-2, with D maybe TRBD1 (5 bases). This CDR3 region has 13 residues. Germline V gene sequence: CDR1 SQVTM, CDR2 ANQGSEA. V shed 4 bases and J shed 5 bases, with 11 bases lying between them. The CDR3 DNA follows: TGCAGCGTTGGCAGGGTGTCAACCGGGGAGCTGTTTTTT. Encoded protein: CSVGRVSTGELFF.

This chain joins TRBV28 and TRBJ1-1; D is uncertain. The CDR3 length is 15 residues. Germline V gene data show CDR1 as MDHEN and CDR2 as SYDVKM. Trimming removed 3 bases at V and 0 bases at J, with 11 bases between. The CDR3 is CASSLRGVMNTEAFF. CDR3 nucleotides: TGTGCCAGCAGTTTGCGCGGAGTCATGAACACTGAAGCTTTCTTT.

The chain recombines TRBV9 with TRBJ2-7; TRBD2 matches at 10 bases. Germline V CDR1 and CDR2: SGDLS, YYNGEE. After removal of 4 bases from V and 3 bases from J, the junction contained 7 bases not matched to a gene. The CDR3 contains 15 residues. The DNA of the CDR3 is TGTGCCAGCAGCCCCGGGACTAGCGTACTCTACGAGCAGTACTTC. It is translated as CASSPGTSVLYEQYF.

The V call is TRBV4-3, the J call TRBJ1-5, with D uncertain. V lost 0 bases and J lost 7, with 22 bases in between. Germline V lookup: CDR1 LGHNA, CDR2 YSLEER. This CDR3 spans 18 amino acids. CDR3 region: CASSQDWHPAYLQQPQHF. The CDR3 coding sequence is TGCGCCAGCAGCCAAGATTGGCATCCGGCCTACCTACAGCAGCCCCAGCATTTT.

The chain employs TRBV19 and TRBJ1-6, with TRBD1 as a possible D gene (6 bases). CDR3 length: 16 residues. V was pared by 5 bases and J by 8 bases, with 19 bases between. Per germline, CDR1 LNHDA and CDR2 SQIVND (reference sequence). The CDR3 nucleotides read TGTGCCAGTAGTGCCCTCGGGGGGGCCGGGGATTCACCCCTCCACTTT. It encodes CASSALGGAGDSPLHF.

DNA for the CDR3: TGCAGTGCTAGTTACGCGGAGACCCAGTACTTC. Its translation is CSASYAETQYF. The chain has TRBV20-1 and TRBJ2-5; no definite D call. Germline values: CDR1 DFQATT, CDR2 SNEGSKA (reference sequence). V lost 3 bases and J lost 5, with 7 bases in between. This CDR3 spans 11 amino acids.

V is TRBV28 and J is TRBJ2-1, with TRBD1 matching over 7 bases. Germline V lookup: CDR1 MDHEN, CDR2 SYDVKM. This CDR3 comprises 16 residues. Trimming took 4 bases from V and 0 from J; bases not matched to a gene: 6. CDR3 in DNA: TGTGCCAGCAGTTCGGGCTACAGGGGCTCCTACAATGAGCAGTTCTTC. Protein: CASSSGYRGSYNEQFF.

The chain joins TRBV6-6 to TRBJ2-3, with 8 positions matching TRBD2. The CDR3 length is 14 residues. Germline V gene data show CDR1 as MNHNY and CDR2 as SVGAGI (reference sequence). The trim removed 11 bases at V and 5 bases at J, leaving 12 bases unmatched. CDR3 amino acids: CASTAGVIQDTQYF. In DNA form, the CDR3 reads TGTGCCTCAACAGCGGGAGTCATCCAAGATACGCAGTATTTT.

The chain couples TRBV19 to TRBJ1-1, with 9 bases fitting TRBD1. The length of the CDR3 is 16 residues. Losses at the gene ends were 3 bases for V and 5 bases for J; bases not matched to a gene: 10. Looked up from germline, CDR1 is LNHDA and CDR2 is SQIVND (reference sequence). As DNA, the CDR3 is TGTGCCAGTAGTATCGACAGGGGGGCCCACCCTACTGAAGCTTTCTTT. Its protein is CASSIDRGAHPTEAFF.

CDR3 residues: CASSTQEYYGYTF. CDR3 nucleotides: TGTGCCAGCAGCACACAGGAATACTATGGCTACACCTTC. The chain combines TRBV7-8 with TRBJ1-2; D is possibly TRBD1 (5 bases). V lost 5 bases and J 3 bases, leaving 10 bases between the germline ends. The CDR3 extends over 13 amino acids. Germline V CDR1 and CDR2: SGHVS, FQNEAQ.

This chain links TRBV27 with TRBJ1-4; a weak D match, TRBD1 (5 bases). Trimming left V 2 bases short and J 7 bases short, with 11 bases between. CDR3 size: 14 residues. CDR1 is MNHEY, CDR2 SMNVEV, per germline (reference sequence). The CDR3 DNA reads as TGTGCCAGCAGTTTAAGGCAGGGTGGTGAAAAACTGTTTTTT. Encoded protein: CASSLRQGGEKLFF.

The rearrangement links TRBV28 to TRBJ2-6; 8 bases align to TRBD2. The CDR3 contains 18 residues. Looked up from germline, CDR1 is MDHEN and CDR2 is SYDVKM. Trimming removed 10 bases from V and 2 bases from J; junction bases left unmatched: 16. The CDR3 loop reads CATKFVSGKDTGANVLTF. The CDR3 coding sequence is TGTGCCACAAAGTTCGTTAGCGGGAAAGATACTGGGGCCAACGTCCTGACTTTC.

The CDR3 reads CASSNRIAGEGTDTQYF. CDR3 coding DNA: TGTGCCAGCAGCAATCGTATAGCGGGAGAAGGGACAGATACGCAGTATTTT. The chain combines TRBV7-2 with TRBJ2-3; 9 bases agree with TRBD2. CDR3 length: 17 amino acids. Germline assignment: CDR1 SGHTA and CDR2 FQGNSA. After removal of 5 bases from V and 3 bases from J, the junction contained 12 bases not matched to a gene.

The chain couples TRBV15 to TRBJ2-3; TRBD1 is a possible D gene (6 bases). The CDR3 loop spans 16 amino acids. Trimming pared 3 bases from V and 0 bases from J, leaving 13 bases between. Germline-derived CDR1 and CDR2 are LNHNV and YYDKDF (reference sequence). The CDR3 bases are TGTGCCACCAGCAGCAAACGACAGGAGAGCACAGATACGCAGTATTTT. Translating it yields CATSSKRQESTDTQYF.

The gene calls are TRBV27 and TRBJ2-1, with TRBD2 identical over 7 bases. V dropped 6 bases and J dropped 7; count of bases not matched to a gene: 3. This CDR3 region has 12 residues. Germline assignment: CDR1 MNHEY and CDR2 SMNVEV (reference sequence). CDR3 sequence (DNA): TGTGCCAGCAGGACTAGCAGGAATGAGCAGTTCTTC. It translates to CASRTSRNEQFF.

The DNA for the CDR3 is TGTGCCAGCAGCTTTCTTGGTAGCGAGACCCAGTACTTC. Translation gives CASSFLGSETQYF. The gene calls are TRBV7-2 and TRBJ2-5; D remains unclear. The CDR3 spans 13 residues. The germline V gene has CDR1 SGHTA and CDR2 FQGNSA. V was shortened by 3 bases and J by 5 bases, with 10 bases between the two germline ends. The full variable domain, rest sourced from reference TRBV7-2 and TRBJ2-5, is GAGVSQSPSNKVTEKGKDVELRCDPISGHTALYWYRQSLGQGLEFLIYFQGNSAPDKSGLPSDRFSAERTGGSVSTLTIQRTQQEDSAVYLCASSFLGSETQYFGPGTRLLVL.

The J gene is TRBJ2-3, the V gene TRBV5-6; D gene unclear. CDR1 and CDR2 (germline): SGHDT, YYEEEE. The germline V and J ends were trimmed by 4 bases and 4 bases, with 4 bases remaining between them. This CDR3 has 11 amino acids. CDR3 sequence (DNA): TGTGCCAGCAGCCGGGCAGATACGCAGTATTTT. The encoded protein is CASSRADTQYF. The full variable domain, rest sourced from reference TRBV5-6 and TRBJ2-3, is DAGVTQSPTHLIKTRGQQVTLRCSPKSGHDTVSWYQQALGQGPQFIFQYYEEEERQRGNFPDRFSGHQFPNYSSELNVNALLLGDSALYLCASSRADTQYFGPGTRLTVL.

CDR3 in amino acids: CSALGRLAGVPNEQFF. CDR3 nucleotide sequence: TGCAGCGCCCTAGGCAGACTAGCGGGAGTCCCCAATGAGCAGTTCTTC. This chain uses TRBV29-1 with TRBJ2-1; TRBD2 agrees at 12 bases. The CDR3 is 16 amino acids. Germline CDR1 is SQVTM and CDR2 is ANQGSEA. V gave up 7 bases and J gave up 6 bases; unmatched junction bases: 13.

The chain couples TRBV5-1 to TRBJ1-3; D call uncertain. Per germline, CDR1 SGHRS and CDR2 YFSETQ. V was pared by 7 bases and J by 0 bases, with 14 bases between. The CDR3 contains 15 residues. Here the CDR3 DNA reads TGCGCCAGCGCGGGTTCGGGATTCTCTGGAAACACCATATATTTT. Protein product: CASAGSGFSGNTIYF. Full variable domain (rest looked up from reference TRBV5-1 and TRBJ1-3): KAGVTQTPRYLIKTRGQQVTLSCSPISGHRSVSWYQQTPGQGLQFLFEYFSETQRNKGNFPGRFSGRQFSNSRSEMNVSTLELGDSALYLCASAGSGFSGNTIYFGEGSWLTVV.

The chain recombines TRBV7-9 with TRBJ1-5; TRBD1 matches 7 bases. This CDR3 contains 17 residues. Trimming cost V 1 base and J 1 base; bases outside gene matches: 7. Germline V gives CDR1 SEHNR, CDR2 FQNEAQ (reference sequence). CDR3: CASSLGGGGRSNQPQHF. For the CDR3, the DNA is TGTGCCAGCAGCTTAGGAGGGGGCGGACGGAGCAATCAGCCCCAGCATTTT.

The V call is TRBV18, the J call TRBJ1-4, with a weak D call TRBD1 (5 bases). CDR3 length equals 14 residues. Germline-derived CDR1 and CDR2 are KGHSH and LQKENI. The V end lost 3 bases, the J end lost 8 bases, and 13 bases lay between the germline ends. CDR3 region: CASSPSGEGEKLFF. CDR3 DNA: TGTGCCAGCTCACCCTCGGGGGAGGGAGAAAAACTGTTTTTT. Based on the CDR3 plus reference TRBV18 and TRBJ1-4, the full variable domain is NAGVMQNPRHLVRRRGQEARLRCSPMKGHSHVYWYRQLPEEGLKFMVYLQKENIIDESGMPKERFSAEFPKEGPSILRIQQVVRGDSAAYFCASSPSGEGEKLFFGSGTQLSVL.

V usage is TRBV28 and J usage is TRBJ1-2, with TRBD1 matching 9 bases. V lost 6 bases and J lost 5; bases outside the gene matches: 7. The CDR3 covers 14 residues. Germline V CDR1 and CDR2: MDHEN, SYDVKM. The chain's CDR3 is CASSDPTGGYGYTF. The CDR3 coding sequence is TGTGCCAGCAGCGATCCGACAGGGGGTTATGGCTACACCTTC.

This chain links TRBV12-5 with TRBJ1-5; 9 nucleotides align to TRBD1. V lost 3 bases to trimming and J lost 1 base; unmatched junction nucleotides: 7. The CDR3 totals 17 residues. Germline V CDR1 and CDR2: LGHNT, FRNRAP. CDR3 protein: CASGFPGTGKSNQPQHF. CDR3 DNA sequence: TGTGCTAGTGGTTTCCCCGGGACAGGGAAGAGCAATCAGCCCCAGCATTTT. Combining the CDR3 with reference TRBV12-5 and TRBJ1-5 gives the whole variable domain DARVTQTPRHKVTEMGQEVTMRCQPILGHNTVFWYRQTMMQGLELLAYFRNRAPLDDSGMPKDRFSAEMPDATLATLKIQPSEPRDSAVYFCASGFPGTGKSNQPQHFGDGTRLSIL.